This T cell receptor (beta chain) comes out of a study of shared clonotypes between healthy human individuals. Assay: immunoSEQ multiplex PCR; the TCRdb copy retains only in-frame clones and omits some. The table shows 2 million to 3 million clones, with 93% occurring only once. As to this clone: The antigen is undetermined.

Study-level findings and limits: Investigators collected only blood, and repertoires in tissues likely differ.

Per the germline V gene, CDR1 is SQVTM and CDR2 is ANQGSEA. This CDR3 contains 13 residues. The germline V and J ends were trimmed by 5 bases and 3 bases, with 13 bases remaining between them. The sequence came from a man aged 18 to 30 in good health. Some clones in this sample may be carry-over from other donors' samples. This rearrangement joins TRBV29-1 to TRBJ1-2, with D perhaps TRBD1 (5 bases). Source material: naive CD4+ T cells from PBMCs. Subset defined: CD45RA+ positively selected. The CDR3 loop reads CSVQRAQDYGYTF. The CDR3 DNA reads TGCAGCGTTCAGCGCGCACAGGACTATGGCTACACCTTC.